The clone carrying this T cell receptor (beta chain) was seen at least ten times. Its antigen is not known. Sequenced by immunoSEQ multiplex PCR; TCRdb stores in-frame clones only, minus some. There are tens of thousands of clones in the sample, none observed a single time. The data derive from a study of T cells after posttransplantation cyclophosphamide. General study findings and limits: After PTCy, TRB diversity resembled that of CNI/methotrexate controls. Skin or GI-infiltrating T cells shared few TRB sequences with blood.

Germline CDR1 is MNHEY and CDR2 is SMNVEV (reference sequence). This CDR3 is built from 17 residues. V dropped 6 bases and J dropped 7 bases, with 25 bases sitting between them. The V gene is TRBV27, the J gene TRBJ2-1, with D possibly TRBD1 on 5 matching bases. This clonotype was sampled from a woman in her 30s in good health and a related stem cell transplant donor. The sample comprised PBMCs. CDR3 nucleotides: TGTGCCAGCAGCTCCCGTGGGCAGGCTTTGAAGGGGAATGAGCAGTTCTTC. It yields the protein CASSSRGQALKGNEQFF.